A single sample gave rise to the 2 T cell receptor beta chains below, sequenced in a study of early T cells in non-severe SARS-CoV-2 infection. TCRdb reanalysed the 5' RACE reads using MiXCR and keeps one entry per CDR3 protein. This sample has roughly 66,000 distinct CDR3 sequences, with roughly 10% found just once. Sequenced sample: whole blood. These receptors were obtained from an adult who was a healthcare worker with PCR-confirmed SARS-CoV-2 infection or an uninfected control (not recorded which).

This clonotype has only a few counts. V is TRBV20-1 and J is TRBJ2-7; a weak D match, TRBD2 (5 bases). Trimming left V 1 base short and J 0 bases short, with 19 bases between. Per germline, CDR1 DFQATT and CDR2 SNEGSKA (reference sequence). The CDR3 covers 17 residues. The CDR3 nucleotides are TGCAGTGCTAGAGCCGGGAACTCCCGGGCGATCTCCTACGAGCAGTACTTC. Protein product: CSARAGNSRAISYEQYF.

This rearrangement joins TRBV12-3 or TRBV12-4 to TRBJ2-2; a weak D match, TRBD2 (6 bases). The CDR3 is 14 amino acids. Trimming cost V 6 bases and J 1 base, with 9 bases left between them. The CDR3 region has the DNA TGTGCCAGCAGGCTAGCGCTGAACACCGGGGAGCTGTTTTTT. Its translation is CASRLALNTGELFF.